Presented here are 16 T cell receptor beta chains from one specimen sequenced in a study of blood T cell repertoires in COVID-19. Using immunoSEQ multiplex PCR, the repertoire was profiled, and TCRdb retains in-frame clones only, with some absent. The data contain fewer than 200,000 clones, about four fifths of them singletons. Sequencing was done on a sample of peripheral blood. Source of these receptors: a woman aged 70-85 years with COVID-19, enrolled during active disease.

The rearrangement joins TRBV28 to TRBJ1-1, with a tentative D call TRBD1 (5 bases). CDR1 is MDHEN, CDR2 SYDVKM, per germline. CDR3 length equals 14 residues. Deletions cut 11 bases from V and 3 bases from J, with 19 bases between. CDR3 protein: CASKSRDLYTEAFF. The CDR3 DNA reads as TGTGCCTCCAAGAGCAGGGATCTTTACACTGAAGCTTTCTTT.

The genes are TRBV5-4 and TRBJ1-2; TRBD1 matches at 7 bases. Unmatched junction bases numbered 6, after V lost 7 bases and J lost 0 bases. CDR3 length equals 14 residues. Germline-derived CDR1 and CDR2 are SGHNT and YYREEE (reference sequence). CDR3 region: CASASGGANYGYTF. The CDR3 coding sequence is TGTGCCAGCGCATCAGGGGGAGCTAACTATGGCTACACCTTC.

This clone was counted a few times. V usage is TRBV5-1 and J usage is TRBJ2-7, with 10 bases identical to TRBD2. There are 14 residues in the CDR3. The V gene end was trimmed by 6 bases and the J gene end by 2 bases; junction bases not matched to a gene: 5. From germline, CDR1 is SGHRS and CDR2 YFSETQ. The DNA of the CDR3 is TGCGCCAGCAACGCCGGGACTAGCGCCTACGAGCAGTACTTC. Its protein product is CASNAGTSAYEQYF.

This rearrangement joins TRBV5-1 to TRBJ1-2; maybe TRBD1 (6 bases). Germline CDR1 and CDR2: SGHRS and YFSETQ. This CDR3 comprises 14 residues. V was shortened by 0 bases and J by 3 bases, with 9 bases between the two germline ends. CDR3 coding DNA: TGCGCCAGCAGCTTGGACAGGGTCGACTATGGCTACACCTTC. Amino acids: CASSLDRVDYGYTF.

This chain uses TRBV7-3 with TRBJ1-3, with no clear D. The CDR3 loop spans 15 amino acids. Germline V CDR1 and CDR2: SGHTA, FQGTGA. V was pared by 4 bases and J by 2 bases, with 12 bases between. The CDR3 loop reads CASSSPSGTGNTIYF. Here the CDR3 DNA reads TGTGCCAGCAGCTCCCCTTCGGGGACTGGAAACACCATATATTTT.

The chain uses TRBV24-1 and TRBJ1-2, with D possibly TRBD1 on 6 matching bases. V lost 3 bases and J lost 8, with 15 bases in between. This CDR3 is built from 14 residues. Germline CDR1 is KGHDR and CDR2 is SFDVKD. The CDR3 nucleotides read TGTGCCACCAGTGATCCAGGGGTGATGCGGGGCTACACCTTC. Translation: CATSDPGVMRGYTF.

The genes are TRBV5-4 and TRBJ2-2; 11 nucleotides align to TRBD1. Germline V gene lookup returns CDR1 SGHNT and CDR2 YYREEE (reference sequence). V trimming: 4 bases; J trimming: 6 bases; junction bases outside the gene matches: 5. The CDR3 is made up of 15 amino acids. The CDR3 region has the DNA TGTGCCAGCAGCACCGGGACAGGGGGGTCCGGGGAGCTGTTTTTT. It encodes CASSTGTGGSGELFF.

V usage is TRBV15 and J usage is TRBJ2-3, with D possibly matching TRBD2 (5 bases). V was clipped by 0 bases and J by 4 bases, with 11 bases between them. This CDR3 comprises 15 residues. CDR1 is LNHNV, CDR2 YYDKDF, per germline (reference sequence). In DNA form, the CDR3 reads TGTGCCACCAGCAGAGATCGAGGGAATCCAGATACGCAGTATTTT. Protein product: CATSRDRGNPDTQYF.

The rearrangement uses TRBV29-1 and TRBJ1-1; 7 bases fit TRBD1. Germline V gene data show CDR1 as SQVTM and CDR2 as ANQGSEA. V was clipped by 6 bases and J by 1 base; unmatched bases: 5. This CDR3 is 13 amino acids long. The CDR3 DNA sequence: TGCAGCGTAACAGGGGATGGGAACACTGAAGCTTTCTTT. Translating gives CSVTGDGNTEAFF.

The chain carries TRBV19 and TRBJ1-1; TRBD1 matches at 7 bases. The CDR3 has 15 residues. J lost 0 bases, V lost 6 bases, and 7 bases had no gene match. CDR1 LNHDA and CDR2 SQIVND come from the germline V gene (reference sequence). In nucleotides, the CDR3 is TGTGCCAGTAGCCGGGACAGACTTCTGAACACTGAAGCTTTCTTT. This encodes CASSRDRLLNTEAFF.

The J gene is TRBJ2-3, the V gene TRBV3-1 (or the pseudogene TRBV3-2), with TRBD1 as a possible D gene (6 bases). Germline-derived CDR1 and CDR2 are LGHDT and YNNKEL (reference sequence). CDR3 size: 15 residues. The V gene lost 5 bases and the J gene lost 2 bases, with 14 bases spanning the gap. The CDR3 here is CASSGDWTDTDTQYF. The CDR3 DNA reads as TGTGCCAGCAGCGGTGATTGGACAGACACAGATACGCAGTATTTT.

This chain uses TRBV11-3 with TRBJ2-1; 10 bases match TRBD2. V lost 5 bases to trimming and J lost 7 bases; unmatched junction nucleotides: 17. The CDR3 loop spans 18 amino acids. Germline V CDR1 and CDR2: SGHNT, YENEEA. This CDR3 reads CASSQSGLAGEVGNEQFF. The CDR3 DNA sequence: TGTGCCAGCAGCCAGTCAGGGCTAGCGGGAGAAGTAGGAAATGAGCAGTTCTTC.

The chain recombines TRBV7-8 with TRBJ2-7, with TRBD2 matching over 9 bases. The CDR3 consists of 15 residues. In germline, CDR1 is SGHVS, CDR2 FQNEAQ. V lost 3 bases to trimming and J lost 3 bases; unmatched junction nucleotides: 6. CDR3 region: CASSFAAGGIYEQYF. Here the CDR3 DNA reads TGTGCCAGCAGCTTTGCCGCGGGAGGGATCTACGAGCAGTACTTC.

This clone is a singleton in its sample. CDR3 sequence reads: CASSSGGGQGDTQYF. DNA for the CDR3: TGTGCCAGCAGCTCAGGCGGGGGGCAGGGAGATACGCAGTATTTT. This sequence joins TRBV6-5 and TRBJ2-3; 8 bases agree with TRBD2. J was trimmed by 5 bases and V by 6 bases; bases with no gene match: 10. The V gene's germline CDR1 is MNHEY and CDR2 SVGAGI. The CDR3 loop spans 15 amino acids.

On this clone itself: In the same sample, other DNA sequences code for this CDR3. The CDR3 DNA follows: TGTGCCAGCAGTTTAGGGGGGAGCAATCAGCCCCAGCATTTT. This gives the protein CASSLGGSNQPQHF. The chain is built from TRBV28 and TRBJ1-5, with a possible D match to TRBD1 (5 bases). The germline V gene has CDR1 MDHEN and CDR2 SYDVKM. V gave up 2 bases and J gave up 1 base, with 6 bases separating them. The CDR3 spans 14 residues.

The chain uses TRBV5-4 and TRBJ2-1; D not certain. The V gene's germline CDR1 is SGHNT and CDR2 YYREEE (reference sequence). Trimming stripped 2 bases from V and 0 bases from J, with 9 bases between. This CDR3 comprises 15 residues. CDR3 in amino acids: CASSLVTNSYNEQFF. The CDR3 nucleotides are TGTGCCAGCAGCTTAGTCACTAACTCCTACAATGAGCAGTTCTTC.